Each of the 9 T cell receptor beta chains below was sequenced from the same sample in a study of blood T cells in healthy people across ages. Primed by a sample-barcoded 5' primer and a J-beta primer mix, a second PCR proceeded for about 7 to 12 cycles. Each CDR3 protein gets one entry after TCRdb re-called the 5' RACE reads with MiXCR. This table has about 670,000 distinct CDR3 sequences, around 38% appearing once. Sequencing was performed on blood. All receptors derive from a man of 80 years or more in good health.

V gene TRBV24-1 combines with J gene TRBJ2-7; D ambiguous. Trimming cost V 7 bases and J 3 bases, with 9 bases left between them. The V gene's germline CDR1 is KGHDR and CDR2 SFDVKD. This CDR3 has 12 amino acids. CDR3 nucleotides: TGTGCCACCAGCGTCATGGACTACGAGCAGTACTTC. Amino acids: CATSVMDYEQYF.

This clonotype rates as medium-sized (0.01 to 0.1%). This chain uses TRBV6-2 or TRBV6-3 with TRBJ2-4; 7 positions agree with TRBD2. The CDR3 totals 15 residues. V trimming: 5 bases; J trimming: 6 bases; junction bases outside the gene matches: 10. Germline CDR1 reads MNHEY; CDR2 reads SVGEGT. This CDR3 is CASSDPGPGGNIQYF. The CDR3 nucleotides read TGTGCCAGCAGTGACCCGGGACCGGGGGGAAACATTCAGTACTTC.

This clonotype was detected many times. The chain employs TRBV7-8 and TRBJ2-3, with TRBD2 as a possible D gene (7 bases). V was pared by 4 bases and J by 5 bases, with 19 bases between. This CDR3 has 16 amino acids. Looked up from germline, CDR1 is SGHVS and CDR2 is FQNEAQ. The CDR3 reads CASSWPGGGIRDTQYF. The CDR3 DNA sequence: TGTGCCAGCAGCTGGCCTGGGGGGGGCATTAGAGATACGCAGTATTTT.

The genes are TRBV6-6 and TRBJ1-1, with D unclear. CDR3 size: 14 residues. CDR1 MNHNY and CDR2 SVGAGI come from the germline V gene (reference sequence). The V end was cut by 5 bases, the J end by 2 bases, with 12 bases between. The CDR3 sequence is CASSGERRNTEAFF. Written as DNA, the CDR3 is TGTGCCAGCAGTGGAGAACGAAGAAACACTGAAGCTTTCTTT.

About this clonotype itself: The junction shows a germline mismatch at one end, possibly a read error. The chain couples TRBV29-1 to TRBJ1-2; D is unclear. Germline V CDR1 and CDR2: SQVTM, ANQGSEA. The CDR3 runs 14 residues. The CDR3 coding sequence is TGCAGAGTTGACGAGGCAGGAAACGTCTATGGCTACACCTTC. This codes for CRVDEAGNVYGYTF.

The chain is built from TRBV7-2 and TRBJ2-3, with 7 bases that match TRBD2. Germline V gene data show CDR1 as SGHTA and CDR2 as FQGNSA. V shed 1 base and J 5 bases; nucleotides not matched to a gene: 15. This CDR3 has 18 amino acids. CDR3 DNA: TGTGCCAGCAGCTTAGTACGGGGGAGGGTCCCCCGGTTAGATACGCAGTATTTT. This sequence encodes CASSLVRGRVPRLDTQYF.

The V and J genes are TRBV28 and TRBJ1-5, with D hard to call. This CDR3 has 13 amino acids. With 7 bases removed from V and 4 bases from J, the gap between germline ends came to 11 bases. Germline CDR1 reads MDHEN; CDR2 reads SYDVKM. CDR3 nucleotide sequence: TGTGCCAGCACCCCCGGGAGAAATCAGCCCCAGCATTTT. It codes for CASTPGRNQPQHF.

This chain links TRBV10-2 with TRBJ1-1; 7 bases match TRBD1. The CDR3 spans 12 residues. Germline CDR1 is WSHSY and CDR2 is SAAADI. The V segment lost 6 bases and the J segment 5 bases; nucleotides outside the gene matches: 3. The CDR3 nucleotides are TGCGCCAGCAGCGACAGGGAAACTGAAGCTTTCTTT. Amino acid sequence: CASSDRETEAFF.

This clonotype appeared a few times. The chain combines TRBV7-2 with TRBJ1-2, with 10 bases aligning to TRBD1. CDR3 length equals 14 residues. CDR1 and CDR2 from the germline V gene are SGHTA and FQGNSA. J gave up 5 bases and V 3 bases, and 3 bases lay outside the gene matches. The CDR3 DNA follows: TGTGCCAGCAGCTTCGGACAGGGGGTGTATGGCTACACCTTC. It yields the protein CASSFGQGVYGYTF.